A single sample is the source of the 29 T cell receptor beta chains below, sequenced in a study of beta chain features in type 1 diabetes. Isolated RNA was reverse transcribed in full, so expressed TCRB transcripts were sequenced. TCRdb's copy holds only in-frame clones and misses some; the assay was immunoSEQ multiplex PCR. The sample consists of a few hundred thousand clones, roughly 31% of them appearing once. The source material was naive CD4+ T cells from blood. Source of these receptors: a man between 18 and 35 years old in good health.

The chain has TRBV18 and TRBJ2-1; either TRBD1 or TRBD2 may supply D (5 bases each). The CDR3 has 15 residues. The V and J ends lost 4 bases and 6 bases respectively, with 16 bases between them. Germline V gene lookup returns CDR1 KGHSH and CDR2 LQKENI. CDR3 sequence: CASSLKGRTVNEQFF. As DNA, the CDR3 is TGTGCCAGCTCACTAAAGGGGAGAACGGTCAATGAGCAGTTCTTC.

The chain joins TRBV15 to TRBJ1-2, with D perhaps TRBD1 (6 bases). The CDR3 is 12 amino acids. CDR1 is LNHNV, CDR2 YYDKDF, per germline (reference sequence). V shed 5 bases and J shed 9 bases, with 13 bases lying between them. DNA for the CDR3: TGTGCCACCAGCGAGGGGGTGGACAGCTACACCTTC. Translation gives CATSEGVDSYTF.

In this sample, this clone turned up a few times. V usage is TRBV18 and J usage is TRBJ2-1, with 9 bases fitting TRBD2. J gave up 4 bases and V 2 bases, and 3 bases lay outside the gene matches. Germline CDR1 is KGHSH and CDR2 is LQKENI. The CDR3 totals 15 residues. The CDR3 DNA reads TGTGCCAGCTCACCAGAGACTAGCGGTTACAATGAGCAGTTCTTC. This encodes CASSPETSGYNEQFF.

A word on this clone: The same CDR3 is also encoded by other DNA sequences in this sample. The chain has TRBV30 and TRBJ2-5; D is possibly TRBD2 (6 bases). CDR1 and CDR2 (germline): GTSNPN, SVGIG (reference sequence). CDR3 length equals 13 residues. V lost 2 bases, J lost 1 base, and 8 bases lay in between. CDR3 loop: CAWSSGAQETQYF. The CDR3 DNA reads as TGTGCCTGGAGTTCGGGAGCCCAAGAGACCCAGTACTTC.

The table lists this clone with a few counts. Other DNA variants within this sample encode the same CDR3. This chain connects TRBV4-3 to TRBJ2-5; 7 bases are shared with TRBD1. The germline V gene has CDR1 LGHNA and CDR2 YSLEER. CDR3 length equals 15 residues. V shed 0 bases and J 2 bases; nucleotides not matched to a gene: 3. In nucleotides, the CDR3 is TGCGCCAGCAGCCAAGACCCACAGGGGCAAGAGACCCAGTACTTC. Protein: CASSQDPQGQETQYF.

This clone was counted a few times. The chain is built from TRBV29-1 and TRBJ1-1; D may be TRBD1 (6 bases). Trimming took off 4 bases at V and 13 bases at J, with 13 bases between the two ends. Per the germline V gene, CDR1 is SQVTM and CDR2 is ANQGSEA. The CDR3 totals 10 residues. CDR3 bases: TGCAGCGTTGGGGGGGCTCCGCTTTTCTTT. This gives the protein CSVGGAPLFF.

This clone was counted a few times. The rearrangement joins TRBV7-3 to TRBJ2-2; possibly TRBD2 for D (5 bases). The CDR3 is 12 amino acids. Germline V gene data show CDR1 as SGHTA and CDR2 as FQGTGA. V lost 6 bases to trimming and J lost 6 bases, with 8 bases between them. CDR3 sequence (DNA): TGTGCCAGCAGTAGCGAGGCCGGGGAGCTGTTTTTT. Amino acids: CASSSEAGELFF.

This clone was seen only a few times. This rearrangement joins TRBV30 to TRBJ2-5, with D tentatively TRBD2 (6 bases). V was clipped by 4 bases and J by 2 bases, with 14 bases between them. CDR3 length: 14 amino acids. Per the germline V gene, CDR1 is GTSNPN and CDR2 is SVGIG (reference sequence). The CDR3 coding sequence is TGTGCCTGGAACGGGGGAACGGAGCAAGAGACCCAGTACTTC. This sequence encodes CAWNGGTEQETQYF.

This clone was found a few times. The chain is built from TRBV4-1 and TRBJ1-3, with 7 nucleotides matching TRBD1. The CDR3 covers 18 residues. Germline assignment: CDR1 MGHRA and CDR2 YSYEKL. Trimming at V came to 4 bases and at J to 0 bases, leaving 12 bases not matched to a gene. The CDR3 loop is CASSRPRDSTFSGNTIYF. For the CDR3, the DNA is TGCGCCAGCAGCCGCCCCCGGGACAGCACCTTCTCTGGAAACACCATATATTTT.

The chain combines TRBV7-2 with TRBJ2-7; 8 bases fit TRBD1. The germline CDR1 and CDR2 sequences are SGHTA and FQGNSA. CDR3 length: 16 amino acids. Trimming removed 5 bases from V and 0 bases from J; junction bases left unmatched: 9. In DNA form, the CDR3 reads TGTGCCAGCAGCCTGGCGGGGACAGGTAACTCCTACGAGCAGTACTTC. Protein product: CASSLAGTGNSYEQYF.

The chain employs TRBV4-3 and TRBJ2-5; 7 bases agree with TRBD2. CDR1 LGHNA and CDR2 YSLEER come from the germline V gene. The CDR3 consists of 15 residues. With 0 bases clipped from V and 5 bases from J, the junction kept 6 bases outside the gene matches. CDR3 loop: CASSQDTGAGETQYF. The CDR3 nucleotides are TGCGCCAGCAGCCAAGATACGGGAGCGGGGGAGACCCAGTACTTC.

V and J are TRBV7-6 and TRBJ2-3; D unresolved. The length of the CDR3 is 14 residues. Germline V gives CDR1 SGHVS, CDR2 FNYEAQ. Trimming pared 0 bases from V and 1 base from J, leaving 5 bases between. For the CDR3, the DNA is TGTGCCAGCAGCTTAGCAATTCGCACAGATACGCAGTATTTT. Translation gives CASSLAIRTDTQYF.

The gene calls are TRBV7-9 and TRBJ1-4, with 7 bases aligning to TRBD1. The germline V gene has CDR1 SEHNR and CDR2 FQNEAQ (reference sequence). J was trimmed by 5 bases and V by 4 bases; bases with no gene match: 13. This CDR3 spans 17 amino acids. The DNA of the CDR3 is TGTGCCAGCAGCTCACCCGCCCAGGGACAGCGAAATGAAAAACTGTTTTTT. Translating it yields CASSSPAQGQRNEKLFF.

The chain combines TRBV5-1 with TRBJ2-1, with D possibly matching TRBD2 (6 bases). There are 15 residues in the CDR3. Germline V gene data show CDR1 as SGHRS and CDR2 as YFSETQ. V was trimmed by 0 bases and J by 9 bases, leaving 16 bases between them. The CDR3 DNA is TGCGCCAGCAGCTTGGAAGGCGGGATTGGAGGTGAGCAGTTCTTC. Its translation is CASSLEGGIGGEQFF. Combining the CDR3 with reference TRBV5-1 and TRBJ2-1 gives the whole variable domain KAGVTQTPRYLIKTRGQQVTLSCSPISGHRSVSWYQQTPGQGLQFLFEYFSETQRNKGNFPGRFSGRQFSNSRSEMNVSTLELGDSALYLCASSLEGGIGGEQFFGPGTRLTVL.

As to this clone: Other DNA variants within this sample encode the same CDR3. The chain combines TRBV5-1 with TRBJ1-4, with 9 bases fitting TRBD1. The CDR3 runs to 14 residues. V shed 4 bases and J 7 bases; nucleotides not matched to a gene: 5. Germline CDR1 reads SGHRS; CDR2 reads YFSETQ. The CDR3 protein is CASSLGQGFEKLFF. The DNA of the CDR3 is TGCGCCAGCAGCCTGGGACAGGGATTTGAAAAACTGTTTTTT.

Concerning this clone itself: A much bigger clone sits one base away, suggesting this may be a read error. At the DNA level, this CDR3 is encoded by other sequences in the same sample as well. This rearrangement joins TRBV5-4 to TRBJ2-3; D not resolved. Germline V gene data show CDR1 as SGHNT and CDR2 as YYREEE (reference sequence). Trimming stripped 4 bases from V and 2 bases from J, with 2 bases between. CDR3 length: 11 amino acids. The CDR3 DNA reads as TGTGCCAGCAGCCTCACAGATACGCAGTATTTT. Residues: CASSLTDTQYF.

The J gene is TRBJ1-1, the V gene TRBV16; TRBD1 is a possible D gene (5 bases). Germline V gene lookup returns CDR1 KGHSY and CDR2 FQNENV. This CDR3 region has 12 residues. V lost 7 bases, J lost 5 bases, and 11 bases lay in between. The CDR3 loop is CASTRARTEAFF. The CDR3 bases are TGTGCCAGCACCAGGGCCAGAACTGAAGCTTTCTTT.

This clone has just a few counts. The chain links TRBV5-1 to TRBJ2-5; 7 bases map to TRBD1. CDR1 SGHRS and CDR2 YFSETQ come from the germline V gene. CDR3 size: 15 residues. V lost 2 bases, J lost 2 bases, and 6 bases stayed unmatched. CDR3 protein: CASSLPGTEQETQYF. The CDR3 nucleotides are TGCGCCAGCAGCTTACCCGGGACAGAGCAAGAGACCCAGTACTTC.

This clone was seen more than once but under ten times. The chain links TRBV16 to TRBJ2-3; the D gene is possibly TRBD1 (5 bases). Trimming took 0 bases from V and 9 from J, leaving 10 bases between them. Germline values: CDR1 KGHSY, CDR2 FQNENV. This CDR3 is built from 13 residues. The CDR3 DNA sequence: TGTGCCAGCAGCCAATCGGACACAAGGACGCAGTATTTT. It codes for CASSQSDTRTQYF.

The chain carries TRBV28 and TRBJ2-7, with D possibly being TRBD2 (5 bases). In germline, CDR1 is MDHEN, CDR2 SYDVKM. The V end was cut by 5 bases, the J end by 3 bases, with 11 bases between. This CDR3 spans 13 amino acids. The CDR3 nucleotides are TGTGCCAGCAGTCGTGGACTTCACTACGAGCAGTACTTC. Residues: CASSRGLHYEQYF.

This clone was counted a few times. V and J are TRBV11-2 and TRBJ2-6; no clear D gene. The ends were cut back, 6 bases at V and 0 bases at J, with 12 bases in the middle. This CDR3 spans 16 amino acids. Germline loops: CDR1 SGHAT, CDR2 FQNNGV. The CDR3 DNA is TGTGCCAGCAGGCATTTACAGAGCTCTGGGGCCAACGTCCTGACTTTC. Its translation is CASRHLQSSGANVLTF.

The chain couples TRBV5-1 to TRBJ2-7, with D possibly matching TRBD2 (5 bases). Germline V gene sequence: CDR1 SGHRS, CDR2 YFSETQ. V gave up 2 bases and J gave up 3 bases, with 15 bases separating them. The CDR3 extends over 15 amino acids. CDR3 bases: TGCGCCAGCAGCTTTCGGGAAAGCGGTAGCTACGAGCAGTACTTC. Its protein product is CASSFRESGSYEQYF.

The chain couples TRBV5-1 to TRBJ2-1; tentative D call: TRBD2 (5 bases). Deletions cut 0 bases from V and 5 bases from J, with 12 bases between. The length of the CDR3 is 15 residues. The germline CDR1 and CDR2 sequences are SGHRS and YFSETQ. The CDR3 bases are TGCGCCAGCAGCTTGGTTCTAGCTGGAAACAATGAGCAGTTCTTC. Translating gives CASSLVLAGNNEQFF.

The V and J genes are TRBV2 and TRBJ2-2, with D unresolved. Trimming took 1 base from V and 6 from J, leaving 3 bases between them. The CDR3 totals 12 residues. Germline CDR1 is SNHLY and CDR2 is FYNNEI. The chain's CDR3 is CASSEGPGELFF. The DNA of the CDR3 is TGTGCCAGCAGTGAAGGGCCCGGGGAGCTGTTTTTT.

J is TRBJ2-7 and V is TRBV7-2, with 7 nucleotides matching TRBD1. Trimming at V came to 4 bases and at J to 3 bases, leaving 12 bases not matched to a gene. The CDR3 extends over 16 amino acids. In germline, CDR1 is SGHTA, CDR2 FQGNSA. As DNA, the CDR3 is TGTGCCAGCAGCTCCGAGAACCGGGACAGAGACTACGAGCAGTACTTC. This codes for CASSSENRDRDYEQYF.

The V call is TRBV27, the J call TRBJ1-5; no clear D. Per germline, CDR1 MNHEY and CDR2 SMNVEV (reference sequence). The CDR3 spans 14 residues. V shed 1 base and J shed 6 bases, with 10 bases lying between them. CDR3 residues: CASSLWGVGQPQHF. In DNA form, the CDR3 reads TGTGCCAGCAGTTTATGGGGTGTGGGTCAGCCCCAGCATTTT.

This rearrangement joins TRBV15 to TRBJ2-3; 11 bases align to TRBD2. This CDR3 comprises 14 residues. Unmatched junction bases numbered 7, after V lost 7 bases and J lost 7 bases. The germline gives CDR1 LNHNV, CDR2 YYDKDF (reference sequence). The DNA for the CDR3 is TGTGCCACCACCCTAGCGGGAGGAGGGTATACGCAGTATTTT. Protein: CATTLAGGGYTQYF.

The chain is built from TRBV30 and TRBJ1-1, with TRBD1 matching over 9 bases. The V and J ends lost 6 bases and 0 bases, in that order; junction bases with no gene match: 2. CDR3 length equals 13 residues. CDR1 GTSNPN and CDR2 SVGIG come from the germline V gene (reference sequence). The chain's CDR3 is CACDRGLNTEAFF. CDR3 bases: TGTGCCTGTGACAGGGGGTTGAACACTGAAGCTTTCTTT.

This clone has a handful of counts. The chain carries TRBV29-1 and TRBJ2-3; D is perhaps TRBD1 or TRBD2 (5 bases each). In germline, CDR1 is SQVTM, CDR2 ANQGSEA. The germline V and J ends were trimmed by 4 bases and 4 bases, with 9 bases remaining between them. The CDR3 runs to 12 residues. CDR3 sequence: CSVVRGPDTQYF. The CDR3 coding sequence is TGCAGCGTTGTACGGGGACCAGATACGCAGTATTTT.